A selection of T cell receptor beta chains follows, all from one sample in a study of blood T cell repertoires in COVID-19. The method was immunoSEQ multiplex PCR; TCRdb's version includes in-frame clones alone and lacks a portion of them. The sample holds some 94,000 clones, around 86% seen once. The sequenced material came from peripheral blood. The receptor source for this set is a human donor in a cohort sampled during active COVID-19. Both conserved end residues are part of each CDR3. D genes are given only for firm matches. Some rows mark clone size as missing; the rest say once, few, many or name a class of expanded clone.

V gene: TRBV5-1; J gene: TRBJ2-5; D gene: TRBD2; CDR3 length: 16; clone size: -; CDR3 DNA: TGCGCCAGCAGCTTGCAAGCTAGCGGGAACCAAGAGACCCAGTACTTC; CDR3 protein: CASSLQASGNQETQYF
V gene: TRBV6-6; J gene: TRBJ2-1; D gene: TRBD1; CDR3 length: 13; clone size: -; CDR3 DNA: TGTGCCAGCAAAACAGGGGATTACAATGAGCAGTTCTTC; CDR3 protein: CASKTGDYNEQFF
V gene: TRBV19; J gene: TRBJ1-4; D gene: -; CDR3 length: 20; clone size: -; CDR3 DNA: TGTGCCAGTAGTATCTGGGTCCCGACAGAAACTACAGCAACTAATGAAAAACTGTTTTTT; CDR3 protein: CASSIWVPTETTATNEKLFF
V gene: TRBV6-5; J gene: TRBJ2-1; D gene: -; CDR3 length: 16; clone size: -; CDR3 DNA: TGTGCCAGCAGTTTCTTTCTTAGCGGTTCCTACAATGAGCAGTTCTTC; CDR3 protein: CASSFFLSGSYNEQFF
V gene: TRBV5-4; J gene: TRBJ2-1; D gene: -; CDR3 length: 16; clone size: -; CDR3 DNA: TGTGCCAGCAGCTTGTTTCCTTCACCGACAGCCCAGGAGCAGTTCTTC; CDR3 protein: CASSLFPSPTAQEQFF
V gene: TRBV28; J gene: TRBJ1-1; D gene: -; CDR3 length: 10; clone size: -; CDR3 DNA: TGTGTCACCGGGAACACTGAAGCTTTCTTT; CDR3 protein: CVTGNTEAFF
V gene: TRBV3-1/TRBV3-2; J gene: TRBJ2-2; D gene: -; CDR3 length: 13; clone size: -; CDR3 DNA: TGTGCCAGCAGCCAGATGCGGCCCGGGGAGCTGTTTTTT; CDR3 protein: CASSQMRPGELFF
V gene: TRBV5-4; J gene: TRBJ2-2; D gene: -; CDR3 length: 16; clone size: -; CDR3 DNA: TGTGCCACCAGAGGGATCGGAGGGGGCGGCACCGGGGAGCTGTTTTTT; CDR3 protein: CATRGIGGGGTGELFF
V gene: TRBV7-8; J gene: TRBJ2-3; D gene: TRBD2; CDR3 length: 17; clone size: -; CDR3 DNA: TGTGCCAGCAGCGTCCCGGGACTAGCGGAGCTGGGAGATACGCAGTATTTT; CDR3 protein: CASSVPGLAELGDTQYF
V gene: TRBV15; J gene: TRBJ2-1; D gene: -; CDR3 length: 13; clone size: -; CDR3 DNA: TGTGCCACCTGGGGCTTTCAAATCCATGAGCAGTTCTTC; CDR3 protein: CATWGFQIHEQFF
V gene: TRBV3-1/TRBV3-2; J gene: TRBJ1-6; D gene: -; CDR3 length: 14; clone size: -; CDR3 DNA: TGTGCCAGCAGCCAAGCTCTTAGTAATTCACCCCTCCACTTT; CDR3 protein: CASSQALSNSPLHF
V gene: TRBV11-3; J gene: TRBJ2-5; D gene: TRBD2; CDR3 length: 15; clone size: -; CDR3 DNA: TGTGCCAGCAGCGCGGGGGGCAGAGACCAAGAGACCCAGTACTTC; CDR3 protein: CASSAGGRDQETQYF
V gene: TRBV7-2; J gene: TRBJ1-4; D gene: -; CDR3 length: 15; clone size: -; CDR3 DNA: TGTGCCAGCAGCTTTCAGGGGCTTTATAATGAAAAACTGTTTTTT; CDR3 protein: CASSFQGLYNEKLFF
V gene: TRBV5-5; J gene: TRBJ2-1; D gene: TRBD2; CDR3 length: 16; clone size: -; CDR3 DNA: TGTGCCAGCAGCTTGGGACTAGCGGGAGCCTACAATGAGCAGTTCTTC; CDR3 protein: CASSLGLAGAYNEQFF
V gene: TRBV2; J gene: TRBJ1-1; D gene: TRBD1; CDR3 length: 14; clone size: -; CDR3 DNA: TGTGCCAGCAGCTTCGACAGGGAGAACACTGAAGCTTTCTTT; CDR3 protein: CASSFDRENTEAFF
V gene: TRBV3-1/TRBV3-2; J gene: TRBJ1-1; D gene: -; CDR3 length: 12; clone size: many; CDR3 DNA: TGTGCCAGCGGGCTGTCCAACACTGAAGCTTTCTTT; CDR3 protein: CASGLSNTEAFF
V gene: TRBV3-1/TRBV3-2; J gene: TRBJ1-2; D gene: TRBD1; CDR3 length: 19; clone size: -; CDR3 DNA: TGTGCCAGCAGCCAAAGAGGGACAGGGGGCGCCCGAGGGGCGAGTGGCTACACCTTC; CDR3 protein: CASSQRGTGGARGASGYTF
V gene: TRBV27; J gene: TRBJ2-3; D gene: TRBD1; CDR3 length: 14; clone size: -; CDR3 DNA: TGTGCCAGCAGCTTTCAGGGGGTCACAGATACGCAGTATTTT; CDR3 protein: CASSFQGVTDTQYF
V gene: TRBV19; J gene: TRBJ2-3; D gene: -; CDR3 length: 16; clone size: -; CDR3 DNA: TGTGCCAGTAGTCGTCGAGGTCCAACTAGCACAGATACGCAGTATTTT; CDR3 protein: CASSRRGPTSTDTQYF
V gene: TRBV7-6; J gene: TRBJ2-5; D gene: TRBD2; CDR3 length: 17; clone size: -; CDR3 DNA: TGTGCCAGCAGTAGGAGGAGAGCGGGAGGTCTGAAAGAGACCCAGTACTTC; CDR3 protein: CASSRRRAGGLKETQYF
V gene: TRBV3-1/TRBV3-2; J gene: TRBJ1-6; D gene: -; CDR3 length: 14; clone size: -; CDR3 DNA: TGTGCCAGCAGCCAGTCCGAAACAACTTCACCCCTCCACTTT; CDR3 protein: CASSQSETTSPLHF
V gene: TRBV7-8; J gene: TRBJ2-5; D gene: TRBD2; CDR3 length: 15; clone size: -; CDR3 DNA: TGTGCCAGCACCCGAGCGGGACTAGCGGGAGAAGGCCAGTACTTC; CDR3 protein: CASTRAGLAGEGQYF
V gene: TRBV4-2; J gene: TRBJ2-3; D gene: -; CDR3 length: 16; clone size: -; CDR3 DNA: TGTGCCAGCAGCCCGAATGGGGACTCGTTAACAGATACGCAGTATTTT; CDR3 protein: CASSPNGDSLTDTQYF
V gene: TRBV14; J gene: TRBJ2-6; D gene: TRBD1; CDR3 length: 21; clone size: -; CDR3 DNA: TGTGCCAGCAGCCAAGATCTCCTTCGTACAGGGGCGTTTGCTGGGGCCAACGTCCTGACTTTC; CDR3 protein: CASSQDLLRTGAFAGANVLTF
V gene: TRBV4-1; J gene: TRBJ1-4; D gene: -; CDR3 length: 16; clone size: -; CDR3 DNA: TGCGCCAGCAGCCAAGTTGTTGTGGCCCTTAATGAAAAACTGTTTTTT; CDR3 protein: CASSQVVVALNEKLFF
V gene: TRBV28; J gene: TRBJ2-7; D gene: TRBD2; CDR3 length: 15; clone size: -; CDR3 DNA: TGTGCCAGCAGTTTAACTAGCGGGAGAATACACGAGCAGTACTTC; CDR3 protein: CASSLTSGRIHEQYF
V gene: TRBV13; J gene: TRBJ2-2; D gene: TRBD2; CDR3 length: 17; clone size: -; CDR3 DNA: TGTGCCAGCAGCCCACCCCCCAGGGGCGGGAGGACCGGGGAGCTGTTTTTT; CDR3 protein: CASSPPPRGGRTGELFF
V gene: TRBV5-1; J gene: TRBJ2-2; D gene: -; CDR3 length: 14; clone size: once; CDR3 DNA: TGCGCCAGCAGTAACCAGGGGTCCACCGGGGAGCTGTTTTTT; CDR3 protein: CASSNQGSTGELFF
V gene: TRBV11-2; J gene: TRBJ1-5; D gene: -; CDR3 length: 15; clone size: -; CDR3 DNA: TGTGCCAGCAGCTTAGGCGGGGACAGCAATCAGCCCCAGCATTTT; CDR3 protein: CASSLGGDSNQPQHF
V gene: TRBV3-1/TRBV3-2; J gene: TRBJ2-2; D gene: -; CDR3 length: 14; clone size: -; CDR3 DNA: TGTGCCAGCAGCTCGGACTCGAACACCGGGGAGCTGTTTTTT; CDR3 protein: CASSSDSNTGELFF
V gene: TRBV5-6; J gene: TRBJ2-1; D gene: -; CDR3 length: 11; clone size: -; CDR3 DNA: TGTGCCAGCAGCCTTCAGAATGAGCAGTTCTTC; CDR3 protein: CASSLQNEQFF
V gene: TRBV28; J gene: TRBJ2-6; D gene: -; CDR3 length: 19; clone size: -; CDR3 DNA: TGTGCCAGCAGTCCTACAGGGCAGGCCCTTATTTCTGGGGCCAACGTCCTGACTTTC; CDR3 protein: CASSPTGQALISGANVLTF
V gene: TRBV21-1; J gene: TRBJ1-2; D gene: -; CDR3 length: 14; clone size: -; CDR3 DNA: TGTGCCAGCAGCCGGGACAGTGGAACGTATGGCTACACCTTC; CDR3 protein: CASSRDSGTYGYTF
V gene: TRBV2; J gene: TRBJ2-2; D gene: -; CDR3 length: 14; clone size: -; CDR3 DNA: TGTGCCAGCATCTCGAACGGGGGCACCGGGGAGCTGTTTTTT; CDR3 protein: CASISNGGTGELFF
V gene: TRBV3-1/TRBV3-2; J gene: TRBJ2-3; D gene: TRBD2; CDR3 length: 14; clone size: few; CDR3 DNA: TGTGCCAGCAGCCGAGAAGCGGGGGCAGATACGCAGTATTTT; CDR3 protein: CASSREAGADTQYF
V gene: TRBV19; J gene: TRBJ1-2; D gene: TRBD1; CDR3 length: 17; clone size: -; CDR3 DNA: TGTGCCAGTAGTTCGGTGGACAGGGGGCAAGATACCTATGGCTACACCTTC; CDR3 protein: CASSSVDRGQDTYGYTF
V gene: TRBV6-5; J gene: TRBJ2-4; D gene: TRBD1; CDR3 length: 16; clone size: -; CDR3 DNA: TGTGCCAGCAGTTACTGGGGACAGGGTGGCAAAAACATTCAGTACTTC; CDR3 protein: CASSYWGQGGKNIQYF
V gene: TRBV28; J gene: TRBJ2-7; D gene: TRBD1; CDR3 length: 14; clone size: once; CDR3 DNA: TGTGCCAGCATCCTCGACAGGGTCGGTTCCGAGCAGTACTTC; CDR3 protein: CASILDRVGSEQYF
V gene: TRBV6-6; J gene: TRBJ2-2; D gene: -; CDR3 length: 16; clone size: -; CDR3 DNA: TGTGCCAGCAGTAAGCCCAGCGTATCGAACACCGGGGAGCTGTTTTTT; CDR3 protein: CASSKPSVSNTGELFF
V gene: TRBV20-1; J gene: TRBJ2-7; D gene: -; CDR3 length: 13; clone size: -; CDR3 DNA: TGCAGTGCTAGTCAGCGGGCTACCTACGAGCAGTACTTC; CDR3 protein: CSASQRATYEQYF
V gene: TRBV7-9; J gene: TRBJ2-2; D gene: TRBD2; CDR3 length: 16; clone size: -; CDR3 DNA: TGTGCCAGCAGCTTAGATAGCGGGACGAACACCGGGGAGCTGTTTTTT; CDR3 protein: CASSLDSGTNTGELFF
V gene: TRBV6-5; J gene: TRBJ2-7; D gene: -; CDR3 length: 12; clone size: -; CDR3 DNA: TGTGCCAGCAGGAGGACCCAGGGCGAGCAGTACTTC; CDR3 protein: CASRRTQGEQYF
V gene: TRBV9; J gene: TRBJ2-5; D gene: TRBD2; CDR3 length: 17; clone size: -; CDR3 DNA: TGTGCCAGCAGCGTAGGTGGGACTAGCGGAGTACAAGAGACCCAGTACTTC; CDR3 protein: CASSVGGTSGVQETQYF
V gene: TRBV29-1; J gene: TRBJ2-1; D gene: TRBD2; CDR3 length: 15; clone size: -; CDR3 DNA: TGCAGCGTTGAAGGGACTAGCGGGAGATACAATGAGCAGTTCTTC; CDR3 protein: CSVEGTSGRYNEQFF
V gene: TRBV27; J gene: TRBJ2-3; D gene: TRBD2; CDR3 length: 18; clone size: -; CDR3 DNA: TGTGCCAGCAGTTTAACCCCCCAGGGACTAGCGGGAGCAGATACGCAGTATTTT; CDR3 protein: CASSLTPQGLAGADTQYF
V gene: TRBV3-1/TRBV3-2; J gene: TRBJ2-1; D gene: TRBD2; CDR3 length: 16; clone size: -; CDR3 DNA: TGTGCCAGCAGCCCTTTTTTAGCGGGAGGGGTTAATGAGCAGTTCTTC; CDR3 protein: CASSPFLAGGVNEQFF
V gene: TRBV18; J gene: TRBJ1-5; D gene: -; CDR3 length: 14; clone size: few; CDR3 DNA: TGTGCCAGCTCCCGAGGGAGGGGAGAACAGCCCCAGCATTTT; CDR3 protein: CASSRGRGEQPQHF
V gene: TRBV2; J gene: TRBJ1-6; D gene: -; CDR3 length: 13; clone size: -; CDR3 DNA: TGTGCCAGCAGTGTGGTCCTAGATTCACCCCTCCACTTT; CDR3 protein: CASSVVLDSPLHF
V gene: TRBV9; J gene: TRBJ2-3; D gene: -; CDR3 length: 16; clone size: -; CDR3 DNA: TGTGCCAGCAGCCAATCAGCGGGTGGGGGGACAGATACGCAGTATTTT; CDR3 protein: CASSQSAGGGTDTQYF
V gene: TRBV30; J gene: TRBJ1-2; D gene: -; CDR3 length: 12; clone size: -; CDR3 DNA: TGTGCCTGGAGGTTCAGGGTCGGCGGCTACACCTTC; CDR3 protein: CAWRFRVGGYTF
V gene: TRBV2; J gene: TRBJ2-2; D gene: TRBD2; CDR3 length: 17; clone size: -; CDR3 DNA: TGTGCCAGCAGTGAACCTAGCGGGAGCCCGAACACCGGGGAGCTGTTTTTT; CDR3 protein: CASSEPSGSPNTGELFF
V gene: TRBV29-1; J gene: TRBJ1-4; D gene: -; CDR3 length: 13; clone size: -; CDR3 DNA: TGCAGCGGCGTGGACAGCCTTCTTGAAAAACTGTTTTTT; CDR3 protein: CSGVDSLLEKLFF